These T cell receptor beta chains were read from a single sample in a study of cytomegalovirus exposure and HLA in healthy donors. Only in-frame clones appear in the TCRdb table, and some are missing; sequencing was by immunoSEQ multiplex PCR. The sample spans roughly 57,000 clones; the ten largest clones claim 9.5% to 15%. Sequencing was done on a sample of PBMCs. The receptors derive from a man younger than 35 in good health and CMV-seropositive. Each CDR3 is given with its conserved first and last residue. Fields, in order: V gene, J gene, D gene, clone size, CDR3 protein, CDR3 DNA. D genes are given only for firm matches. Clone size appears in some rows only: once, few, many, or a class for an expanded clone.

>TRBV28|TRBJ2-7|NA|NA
CASSTDVREDEQYF
TGTGCCAGCAGTACGGACGTCCGGGAAGACGAGCAGTACTTC
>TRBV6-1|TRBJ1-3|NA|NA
CASSEASAGSSGNTIYF
TGTGCCAGCAGTGAAGCCTCTGCCGGGTCCTCTGGAAACACCATATATTTT
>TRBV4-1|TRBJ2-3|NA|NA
CASSQKTAPGLITDTQYF
TGCGCCAGCAGCCAAAAAACGGCACCGGGACTTATCACAGATACGCAGTATTTT
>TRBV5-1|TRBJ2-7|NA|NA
CASSLSGQYYEQYF
TGCGCCAGCAGCTTGTCAGGACAGTACTACGAGCAGTACTTC
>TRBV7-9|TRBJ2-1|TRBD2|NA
CASSLLTSATEFF
TGTGCCAGCAGCTTATTGACTAGCGCGACTGAGTTCTTC
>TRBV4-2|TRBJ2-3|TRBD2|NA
CASSQETGGADTQYF
TGTGCCAGCAGCCAAGAAACGGGAGGGGCAGATACGCAGTATTTT
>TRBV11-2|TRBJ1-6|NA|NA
CASNLVGEGNSPLHF
TGTGCCAGCAATTTAGTGGGGGAGGGAAATTCACCCCTCCACTTT
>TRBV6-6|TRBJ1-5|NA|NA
CASSYTSGDQPQHF
TGTGCCAGCAGTTACACTTCAGGGGATCAGCCCCAGCATTTT
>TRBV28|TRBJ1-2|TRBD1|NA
CASLTGGTITNYGYTF
TGTGCCAGCCTTACAGGGGGGACCATTACTAACTATGGCTACACCTTC
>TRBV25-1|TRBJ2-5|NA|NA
CASSESVTAKETQYF
TGTGCCAGCAGTGAATCAGTGACAGCTAAAGAGACCCAGTACTTC
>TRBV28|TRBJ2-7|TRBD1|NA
CASSFSHRDRPYEQYF
TGTGCCAGCAGTTTCTCCCACCGGGACAGGCCCTACGAGCAGTACTTC
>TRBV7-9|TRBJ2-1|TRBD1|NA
CASSSWTGRSNEQFF
TGTGCCAGCAGCTCGTGGACAGGGAGGTCCAATGAGCAGTTCTTC
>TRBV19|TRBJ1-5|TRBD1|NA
CASSPTGGRDQPQHF
TGTGCCAGTAGTCCAACAGGGGGCAGGGACCAGCCCCAGCATTTT
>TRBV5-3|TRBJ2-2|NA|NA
CAFNRLANTGELFF
TGTGCCTTTAACAGGCTAGCGAACACCGGGGAGCTGTTTTTT
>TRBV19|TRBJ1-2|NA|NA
CASSRIDTNYGYTF
TGTGCCAGTAGTCGGATAGACACCAACTATGGCTACACCTTC
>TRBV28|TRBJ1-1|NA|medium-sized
CASRGAFLNTEAFF
TGTGCCAGCAGGGGGGCCTTCTTAAACACTGAAGCTTTCTTT
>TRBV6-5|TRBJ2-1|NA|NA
CASSYSEPRVGEQFF
TGTGCCAGCAGTTACTCTGAGCCACGAGTCGGTGAGCAGTTCTTC
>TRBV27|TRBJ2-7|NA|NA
CASSTGGGLTYEQYF
TGTGCCAGCAGTACCGGCGGGGGCCTTACCTACGAGCAGTACTTC
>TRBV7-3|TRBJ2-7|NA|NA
CASSLGQEGTYEQYF
TGTGCCAGCAGCTTAGGGCAGGAGGGCACTTACGAGCAGTACTTC
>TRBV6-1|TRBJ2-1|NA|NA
CASIGAGLNEQFF
TGTGCCAGCATAGGGGCAGGGTTGAATGAGCAGTTCTTC
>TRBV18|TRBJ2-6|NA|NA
CASSLEISGANVLTF
TGTGCCAGCTCACTCGAGATCTCTGGGGCCAACGTCCTGACTTTC
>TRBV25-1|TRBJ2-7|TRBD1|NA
CASSPGQGMGQYF
TGTGCCAGCAGTCCGGGACAGGGGATGGGGCAGTACTTC
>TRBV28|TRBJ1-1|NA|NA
CASIPTGNTEAFF
TGTGCCAGCATTCCTACAGGGAACACTGAAGCTTTCTTT
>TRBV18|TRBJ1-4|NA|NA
CASSSGGGEKLFF
TGTGCCAGCTCGTCTGGAGGTGGTGAAAAACTGTTTTTT
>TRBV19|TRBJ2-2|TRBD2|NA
CASSILGRDTGELFF
TGTGCCAGTAGTATTCTTGGGAGGGACACCGGGGAGCTGTTTTTT
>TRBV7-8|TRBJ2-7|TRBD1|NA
CANVPLGQGTHEQYF
TGTGCCAACGTTCCCCTGGGACAGGGGACCCACGAGCAGTACTTC
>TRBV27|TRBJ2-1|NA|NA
CASSLSPGYYNEQFF
TGTGCCAGCAGTTTATCCCCGGGGTACTACAATGAGCAGTTCTTC
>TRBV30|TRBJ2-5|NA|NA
CAWSRQGIETQYF
TGTGCCTGGAGCCGCCAGGGAATCGAGACCCAGTACTTC
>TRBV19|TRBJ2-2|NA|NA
CASSPRGTGELFF
TGTGCCAGTAGTCCCAGGGGTACCGGGGAGCTGTTTTTT
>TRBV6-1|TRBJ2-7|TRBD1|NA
CASSGLAEQGTYEQYF
TGTGCCAGCAGTGGGTTAGCCGAACAGGGGACCTACGAGCAGTACTTC
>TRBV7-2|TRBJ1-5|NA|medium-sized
CASSLQASSNQPQHF
TGTGCCAGCAGCTTGCAGGCATCTTCGAATCAGCCCCAGCATTTT
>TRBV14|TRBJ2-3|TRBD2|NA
CASSQLPGSSGRSTDTQYF
TGTGCCAGCAGCCAACTACCCGGCTCTAGCGGGAGAAGCACAGATACGCAGTATTTT
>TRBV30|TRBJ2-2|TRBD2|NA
CAWSRLAATGELFF
TGTGCCTGGAGCCGACTAGCTGCCACCGGGGAGCTGTTTTTT
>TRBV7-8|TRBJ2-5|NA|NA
CASSSTGLQLETQYF
TGTGCCAGCAGCTCCACGGGACTCCAATTGGAGACCCAGTACTTC
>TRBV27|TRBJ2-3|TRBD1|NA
CASSLYGTGRVDTQYF
TGTGCCAGCAGTTTATATGGGACAGGGCGGGTAGATACGCAGTATTTT
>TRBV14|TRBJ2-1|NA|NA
CASSQGARVRWFF
TGTGCCAGCAGCCAAGGAGCCAGGGTTCGGTGGTTCTTC
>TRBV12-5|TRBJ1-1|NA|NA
CASGPPRLPHTEAFF
TGTGCTAGTGGGCCTCCGAGACTACCTCACACTGAAGCTTTCTTT
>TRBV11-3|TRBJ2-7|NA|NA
CASSPGQTPYEQYF
TGTGCCAGCAGCCCTGGACAGACCCCCTACGAGCAGTACTTC
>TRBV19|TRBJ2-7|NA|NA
CASSTDRSSYEQYF
TGTGCCAGTAGTACGGACAGAAGCTCCTACGAGCAGTACTTC
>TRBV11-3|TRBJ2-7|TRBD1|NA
CASSLEGTVGEQYF
TGTGCCAGCAGCTTAGAAGGGACAGTAGGCGAGCAGTACTTC
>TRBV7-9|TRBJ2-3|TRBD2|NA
CASSLGASGPPTDTQYF
TGTGCCAGCAGCTTAGGGGCTAGCGGACCCCCCACAGATACGCAGTATTTT
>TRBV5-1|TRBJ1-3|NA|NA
CASSGGGGGNTIYF
TGCGCCAGCAGCGGAGGAGGAGGAGGAAACACCATATATTTT
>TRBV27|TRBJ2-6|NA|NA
CASSLRSSGANVLTF
TGTGCCAGCAGTTTGAGGAGCTCTGGGGCCAACGTCCTGACTTTC
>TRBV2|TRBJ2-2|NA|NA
CASSETGPTGELFF
TGTGCCAGCAGTGAGACAGGCCCCACCGGGGAGCTGTTTTTT
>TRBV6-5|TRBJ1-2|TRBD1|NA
CASSSLTGVGYTF
TGTGCCAGCAGTTCGCTAACAGGGGTCGGCTACACCTTC
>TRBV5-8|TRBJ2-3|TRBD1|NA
CASSPRQGGDTQYF
TGTGCCAGCAGCCCCCGACAGGGTGGGGATACGCAGTATTTT
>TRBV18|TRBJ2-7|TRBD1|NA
CASSPDRGQRGYEQYF
TGTGCCAGCTCACCCGACAGGGGGCAGAGGGGCTACGAGCAGTACTTC
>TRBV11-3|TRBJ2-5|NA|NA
CASSLEAGETQYF
TGTGCCAGCAGCTTAGAGGCAGGGGAGACCCAGTACTTC
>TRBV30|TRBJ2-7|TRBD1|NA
CATDRGVYEQYF
TGTGCCACCGACAGGGGAGTCTACGAGCAGTACTTC
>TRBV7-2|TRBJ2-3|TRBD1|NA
CASSLVRQGVSDTQYF
TGTGCCAGCAGCTTGGTCAGACAGGGGGTGTCAGATACGCAGTATTTT
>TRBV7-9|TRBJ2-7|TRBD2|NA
CASSRGEGQYF
TGTGCCAGCAGCCGTGGGGAGGGGCAGTACTTC
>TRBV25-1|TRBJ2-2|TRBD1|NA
CASTDRGMRELFF
TGTGCCAGCACCGACAGGGGAATGAGGGAGCTGTTTTTT
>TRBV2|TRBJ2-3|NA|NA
CASSNERVRGTQYF
TGTGCCAGCAGTAACGAACGGGTAAGAGGCACGCAGTATTTT
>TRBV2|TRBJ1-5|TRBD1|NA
CASRFQGVGNQPQHF
TGTGCCAGCAGGTTCCAGGGGGTGGGCAATCAGCCCCAGCATTTT
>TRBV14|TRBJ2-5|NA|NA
CASSQDLNAYERYF
TGTGCCAGCAGCCAAGATCTAAACGCCTACGAGCGGTACTTC